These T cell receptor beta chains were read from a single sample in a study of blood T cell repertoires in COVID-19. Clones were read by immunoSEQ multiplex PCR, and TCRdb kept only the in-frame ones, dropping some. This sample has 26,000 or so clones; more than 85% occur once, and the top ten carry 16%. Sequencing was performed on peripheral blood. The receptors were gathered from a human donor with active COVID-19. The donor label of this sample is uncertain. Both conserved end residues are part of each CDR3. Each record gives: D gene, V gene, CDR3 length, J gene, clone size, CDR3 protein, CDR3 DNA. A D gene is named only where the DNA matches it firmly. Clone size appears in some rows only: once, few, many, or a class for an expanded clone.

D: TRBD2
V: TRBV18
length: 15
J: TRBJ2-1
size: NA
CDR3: CASSLLADLYNEQFF
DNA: TGTGCCAGCTCACTACTAGCGGACCTTTACAATGAGCAGTTCTTC

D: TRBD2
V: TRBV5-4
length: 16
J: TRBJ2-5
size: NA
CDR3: CASSLGSLAGGETQYF
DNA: TGTGCCAGCAGCTTGGGTTCCCTAGCGGGAGGAGAGACCCAGTACTTC

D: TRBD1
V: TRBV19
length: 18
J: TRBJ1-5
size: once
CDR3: CASSMGGQFTYSNQPQHF
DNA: TGTGCCAGTAGTATGGGGGGACAGTTCACATATAGCAATCAGCCCCAGCATTTT

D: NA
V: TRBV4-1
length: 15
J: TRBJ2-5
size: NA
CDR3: CASSQDPGRRETQYF
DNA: TGCGCCAGCAGCCAAGATCCGGGGAGGCGAGAGACCCAGTACTTC

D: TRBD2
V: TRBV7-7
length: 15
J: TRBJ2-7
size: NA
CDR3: CASSLEPSGRYEQYF
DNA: TGTGCCAGCAGCTTAGAACCTAGCGGGCGTTACGAGCAGTACTTC

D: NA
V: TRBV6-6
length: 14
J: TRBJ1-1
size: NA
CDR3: CASSYAEPNTEAFF
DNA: TGTGCCAGCAGTTACGCAGAACCGAACACTGAAGCTTTCTTT

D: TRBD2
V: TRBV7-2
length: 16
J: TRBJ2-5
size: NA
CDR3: CASSLFSSGPQETQYF
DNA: TGTGCCAGCAGCTTATTTTCTAGCGGCCCCCAAGAGACCCAGTACTTC

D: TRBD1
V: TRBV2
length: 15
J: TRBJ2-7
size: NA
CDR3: CASSLDRGGSYEQYF
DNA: TGTGCCAGCAGTTTGGACAGGGGGGGGTCCTACGAGCAGTACTTC

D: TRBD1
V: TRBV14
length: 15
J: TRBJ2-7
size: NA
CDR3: CASSQKQGKGYEQYF
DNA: TGTGCCAGCAGCCAAAAACAGGGGAAGGGATACGAGCAGTACTTC

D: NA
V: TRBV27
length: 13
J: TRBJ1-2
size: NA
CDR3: CASSLTAFYGYTF
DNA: TGTGCCAGCAGTTTGACAGCCTTCTATGGCTACACCTTC

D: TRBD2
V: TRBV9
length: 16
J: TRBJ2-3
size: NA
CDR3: CASSSGLAGRTDTQYF
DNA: TGTGCCAGCAGCTCGGGACTAGCGGGCCGCACAGATACGCAGTATTTT

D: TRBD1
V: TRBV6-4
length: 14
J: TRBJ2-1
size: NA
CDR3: CASSDVPQGHEQFF
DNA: TGTGCCAGCAGTGACGTCCCACAGGGGCATGAGCAGTTCTTC

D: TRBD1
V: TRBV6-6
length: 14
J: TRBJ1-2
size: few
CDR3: CASSRDRVIQGYTF
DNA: TGTGCCAGCAGCCGGGACAGGGTAATTCAGGGCTACACCTTC